The rows below give T cell receptor beta chains drawn from one sample of a study of T-cell reconstitution after alpha-beta-depleted transplantation in children. TCRdb reanalysed the PCR reads using MiXCR and keeps one entry per CDR3 protein. The data contain about 360,000 distinct CDR3 sequences, about 14% of them singletons. This specimen consisted of PBMCs, obtained from the stem cell graft. These TCRs come from a human donor who donated a stem cell graft to a child with Fanconi anemia. The CDR3 runs from the conserved cysteine through the conserved F or W. A D gene is named only where the DNA matches it firmly. Size tells how often a clone was seen (once, few, many) or the class of an expanded clone, and some rows leave it out.

v_gene	d_gene	abundance	j_gene	CDR3aa	CDR3nt
TRBV7-9	-	many	TRBJ2-1	CASSSEDSWLNEQFF	TGTGCCAGCAGTTCGGAGGACTCCTGGCTCAATGAGCAGTTCTTC
TRBV29-1	-	-	TRBJ2-3	CSPRRTDTDTQYF	TGCAGCCCCCGTAGGACCGACACAGATACGCAGTATTTT
TRBV12-3/TRBV12-4	TRBD1	many	TRBJ1-5	CASSLGTGVVDQPQHF	TGTGCCAGCAGTTTGGGGACAGGCGTCGTGGATCAGCCCCAGCATTTT
TRBV29-1	-	-	TRBJ2-5	CSVEMGLETQYF	TGCAGCGTTGAAATGGGTTTGGAGACCCAGTACTTC
TRBV28	-	few	TRBJ2-3	CASSLGGRWAYTQYF	TGTGCCAGCAGTTTAGGGGGACGTTGGGCTTATACGCAGTATTTT
TRBV5-1	-	many	TRBJ2-1	CASSLEAGAGEQFF	TGCGCCAGCAGCTTGGAGGCGGGTGCGGGTGAGCAGTTCTTC
TRBV6-5	-	-	TRBJ1-2	CASSFSEASVYGYTF	TGTGCCAGCAGTTTCTCGGAGGCCTCGGTCTATGGCTACACCTTC
TRBV15	-	-	TRBJ1-1	CATSRAGQDATEAFF	TGTGCCACCAGCAGAGCCGGGCAGGATGCCACTGAAGCTTTCTTT
TRBV20-1	-	many	TRBJ2-5	CSAPEVVGETQYF	TGCAGTGCCCCGGAGGTGGTAGGAGAGACCCAGTACTTC
TRBV11-2	-	-	TRBJ2-5	CASSLVVVGDQETQYF	TGTGCCAGCAGCTTAGTGGTCGTTGGGGATCAAGAGACCCAGTACTTC
TRBV24-1	TRBD2	-	TRBJ2-2	CATSRGLAGTGELFF	TGTGCCACCAGCCGGGGACTAGCGGGCACCGGGGAGCTGTTTTTT
TRBV29-1	TRBD1	many	TRBJ2-3	CSGTGGGTDTQYF	TGCAGCGGTACAGGGGGCGGCACAGATACGCAGTATTTT
TRBV29-1	-	few	TRBJ1-1	CSGTGANMNTEAFF	TGCAGCGGGACTGGAGCAAACATGAACACTGAAGCTTTCTTT
TRBV2	TRBD1	-	TRBJ1-6	CASVRDRGDSPLHF	TGTGCCAGCGTCCGGGACAGAGGAGACTCACCCCTCCACTTT
TRBV11-2	TRBD1	few	TRBJ1-3	CASSTGTGLKGNTIYF	TGTGCCAGCAGCACCGGGACAGGGCTCAAGGGAAACACCATATATTTT
TRBV6-2/TRBV6-3	-	few	TRBJ1-2	CASSYSGTNYGYTF	TGTGCCAGCAGTTACTCAGGGACCAACTATGGCTACACCTTC
TRBV4-3	TRBD2	-	TRBJ2-1	CASSTTSGGPNEQFF	TGCGCCAGCAGCACGACTAGCGGGGGGCCGAATGAGCAGTTCTTC
TRBV4-3	TRBD1	many	TRBJ2-1	CASSQNVGQAREQFF	TGCGCCAGCAGCCAAAACGTGGGACAGGCACGTGAGCAGTTCTTC
TRBV27	TRBD2	many	TRBJ2-7	CASSFGGGAWEQYF	TGTGCCAGCAGTTTCGGCGGGGGGGCCTGGGAGCAGTACTTC
TRBV7-9	-	-	TRBJ1-2	CAMSPARDGYTF	TGTGCCATGAGCCCTGCGCGGGATGGCTACACCTTC
TRBV27	-	many	TRBJ2-2	CASSLNGRGTGELFF	TGTGCCAGCAGTTTAAATGGCAGGGGCACCGGGGAGCTGTTTTTT
TRBV2	-	-	TRBJ1-5	CASSGRSMEPQHF	TGTGCCAGCAGTGGCAGATCCATGGAGCCCCAGCATTTT
TRBV18	-	-	TRBJ2-1	CASSPTSGTRILDEQFF	TGTGCCAGCTCACCAACATCCGGGACAAGGATCTTGGATGAGCAGTTCTTC
TRBV11-3	-	-	TRBJ2-5	CASSFLLDQETQYF	TGTGCCAGCAGCTTTCTTTTAGACCAAGAGACCCAGTACTTC
TRBV7-2	-	-	TRBJ2-7	CASSLMGGPGGYEQYF	TGTGCCAGCAGCTTAATGGGGGGCCCGGGAGGCTACGAGCAGTACTTC
TRBV5-1	-	-	TRBJ2-4	CASSLGLPPNIQYF	TGCGCCAGCAGCCTAGGACTGCCCCCAAACATTCAGTACTTC
TRBV5-1	TRBD1	-	TRBJ1-2	CASSLRTGLYGYTF	TGCGCCAGCAGCTTAAGGACAGGGCTCTATGGCTACACCTTC
TRBV27	-	many	TRBJ2-5	CASSLFGAQETQYF	TGTGCCAGCAGTTTATTTGGAGCACAAGAGACCCAGTACTTC
TRBV2	-	many	TRBJ1-3	CASKMTQGSGNTIYF	TGTGCCAGCAAAATGACCCAGGGTTCTGGAAACACCATATATTTT
TRBV29-1	-	-	TRBJ2-7	CSVGSRIGSSYEQYF	TGCAGCGTTGGGAGCAGGATCGGTAGCTCCTACGAGCAGTACTTC
TRBV4-3	-	few	TRBJ1-1	CASSLQPGTLGTEAFF	TGCGCCAGCAGCCTTCAGCCCGGGACACTGGGCACTGAAGCTTTCTTT
TRBV3-1	-	-	TRBJ2-2	CACCPPGGRTGELFF	TGTGCCTGCTGCCCCCCGGGGGGCAGGACCGGGGAGCTGTTTTTT
TRBV18	-	few	TRBJ1-1	CASSPPFLASGGEAFF	TGTGCCAGCTCACCCCCCTTCTTAGCTTCGGGAGGTGAAGCTTTCTTT
TRBV4-3	-	few	TRBJ2-5	CASSQALVAPLETQYF	TGCGCCAGCAGCCAAGCTCTAGTAGCACCTCTAGAGACCCAGTACTTC
TRBV27	TRBD1	-	TRBJ1-5	CASSLRTGLNQPQHF	TGTGCCAGCAGTTTACGGACAGGACTAAATCAGCCCCAGCATTTT
TRBV20-1	-	many	TRBJ2-7	CSANSAGYEQYF	TGCAGTGCTAACAGTGCCGGCTACGAGCAGTACTTC
TRBV20-1	-	few	TRBJ1-5	CSAPRGGTVNQPQHF	TGCAGTGCACCACGGGGGGGAACAGTCAATCAGCCCCAGCATTTT
TRBV20-1	TRBD2	-	TRBJ2-1	CSARDVLAGAQGHNEQFF	TGCAGTGCTAGAGATGTGCTAGCGGGGGCACAAGGGCACAATGAGCAGTTCTTC
TRBV29-1	TRBD1	many	TRBJ2-3	CSVGGQGVTTDTQYF	TGCAGCGTAGGGGGACAGGGGGTAACCACAGATACGCAGTATTTT
TRBV12-3/TRBV12-4	-	-	TRBJ1-2	CASSLAWGTELNYGYTF	TGTGCCAGCAGTTTAGCTTGGGGGACCGAATTAAATTATGGCTACACCTTC
TRBV29-1	TRBD1	few	TRBJ1-1	CSGTQGRSFF	TGCAGCGGTACACAGGGGAGATCTTTCTTT
TRBV7-7	TRBD2	-	TRBJ2-5	CASSSAAAGGSFEETQYF	TGTGCTAGCAGCTCCGCTGCAGCGGGGGGTTCGTTTGAGGAGACCCAGTACTTC
TRBV20-1	-	-	TRBJ2-2	CSAPSSGGELFF	TGCAGTGCCCCCTCGTCGGGCGGGGAGCTGTTTTTT
TRBV5-1	TRBD1	many	TRBJ1-1	CASSPIRTGMNTEAFF	TGCGCCAGCAGCCCGATCCGGACAGGCATGAACACTGAAGCTTTCTTT
TRBV7-8	-	few	TRBJ2-7	CASSLPRAQSYEQYF	TGTGCCAGCAGCTTACCCCGGGCACAGTCCTACGAGCAGTACTTC
TRBV5-1	TRBD1	many	TRBJ2-1	CASSPGTGGGEQFF	TGCGCCAGCAGCCCGGGGACAGGGGGTGGTGAGCAGTTCTTC
TRBV12-3/TRBV12-4	TRBD1	-	TRBJ1-5	CASSPTGVGQPQHF	TGTGCCAGCAGCCCGACAGGGGTTGGGCAGCCCCAGCATTTT
TRBV7-9	-	-	TRBJ1-1	CASSPLGPGTEAFF	TGTGCCAGCAGTCCCTTAGGTCCGGGGACTGAAGCTTTCTTT
TRBV4-1	TRBD2	few	TRBJ2-2	CASSQGYGTSGPEGNTGELFF	TGCGCCAGCAGCCAAGGATATGGGACTAGCGGGCCCGAGGGGAACACCGGGGAGCTGTTTTTT